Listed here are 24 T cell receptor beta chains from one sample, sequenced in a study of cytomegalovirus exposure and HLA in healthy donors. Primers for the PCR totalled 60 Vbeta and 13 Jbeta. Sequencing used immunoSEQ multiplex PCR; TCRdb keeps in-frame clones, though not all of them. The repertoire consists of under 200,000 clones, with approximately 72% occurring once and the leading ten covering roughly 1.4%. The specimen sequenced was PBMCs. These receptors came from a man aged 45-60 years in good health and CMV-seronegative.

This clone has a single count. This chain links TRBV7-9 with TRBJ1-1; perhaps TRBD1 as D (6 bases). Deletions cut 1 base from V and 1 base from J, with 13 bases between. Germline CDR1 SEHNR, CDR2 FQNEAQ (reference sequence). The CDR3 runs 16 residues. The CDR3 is CASSLDLPRGNTEAFF. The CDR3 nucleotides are TGTGCCAGCAGCTTAGACTTACCCAGGGGGAACACTGAAGCTTTCTTT.

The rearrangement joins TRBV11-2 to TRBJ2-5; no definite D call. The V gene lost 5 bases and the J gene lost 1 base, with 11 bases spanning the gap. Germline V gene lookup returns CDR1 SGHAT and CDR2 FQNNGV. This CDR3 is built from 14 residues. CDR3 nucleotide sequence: TGTGCCAGCAGCCGAGGTCGACTCCAAGAGACCCAGTACTTC. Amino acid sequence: CASSRGRLQETQYF.

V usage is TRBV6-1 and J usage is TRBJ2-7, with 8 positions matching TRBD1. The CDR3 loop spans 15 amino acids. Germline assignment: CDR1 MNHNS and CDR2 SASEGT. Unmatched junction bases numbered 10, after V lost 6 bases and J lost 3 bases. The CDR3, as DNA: TGTGCCAGCAGGGAGACCGGGACAGGACTCTACGAGCAGTACTTC. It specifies CASRETGTGLYEQYF.

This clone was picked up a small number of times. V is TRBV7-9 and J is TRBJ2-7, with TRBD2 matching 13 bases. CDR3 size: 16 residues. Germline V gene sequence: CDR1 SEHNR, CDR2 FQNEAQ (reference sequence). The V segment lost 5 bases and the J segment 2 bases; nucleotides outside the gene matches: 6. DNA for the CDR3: TGTGCCAGCAGCCCTCTGGGACTAGCGGGGACCTACGAGCAGTACTTC. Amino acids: CASSPLGLAGTYEQYF. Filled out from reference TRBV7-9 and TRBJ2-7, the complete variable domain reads DTGVSQNPRHKITKRGQNVTFRCDPISEHNRLYWYRQTLGQGPEFLTYFQNEAQLEKSRLLSDRFSAERPKGSFSTLEIQRTEQGDSAMYLCASSPLGLAGTYEQYFGPGTRLTVT.

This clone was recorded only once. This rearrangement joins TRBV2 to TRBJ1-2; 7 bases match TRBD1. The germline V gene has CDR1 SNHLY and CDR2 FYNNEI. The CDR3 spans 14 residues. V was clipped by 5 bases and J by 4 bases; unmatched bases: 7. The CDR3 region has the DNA TGTGCCAGCAGTCTAAGGGACAGAAGCTATGGCTACACCTTC. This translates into CASSLRDRSYGYTF.

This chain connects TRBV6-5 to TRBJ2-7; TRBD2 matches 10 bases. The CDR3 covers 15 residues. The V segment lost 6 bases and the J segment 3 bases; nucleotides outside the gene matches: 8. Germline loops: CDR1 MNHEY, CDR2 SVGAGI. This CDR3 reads CASSALAGDGYEQYF. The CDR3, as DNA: TGTGCCAGCAGCGCCCTAGCGGGGGATGGCTACGAGCAGTACTTC.

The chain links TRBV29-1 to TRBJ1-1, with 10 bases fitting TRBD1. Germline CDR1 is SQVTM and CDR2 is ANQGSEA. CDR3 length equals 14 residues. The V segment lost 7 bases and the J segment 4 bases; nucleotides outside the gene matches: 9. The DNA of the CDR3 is TGCAGCGAGACAAGCGGGACAGGGGTCACTGAAGCTTTCTTT. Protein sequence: CSETSGTGVTEAFF.

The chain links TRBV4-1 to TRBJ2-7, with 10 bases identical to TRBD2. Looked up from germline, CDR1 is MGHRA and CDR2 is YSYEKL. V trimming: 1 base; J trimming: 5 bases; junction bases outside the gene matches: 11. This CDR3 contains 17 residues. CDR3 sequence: CASSQGGERGGYDEQYF. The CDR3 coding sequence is TGCGCCAGCAGCCAAGGGGGAGAGCGGGGGGGTTATGACGAGCAGTACTTC.

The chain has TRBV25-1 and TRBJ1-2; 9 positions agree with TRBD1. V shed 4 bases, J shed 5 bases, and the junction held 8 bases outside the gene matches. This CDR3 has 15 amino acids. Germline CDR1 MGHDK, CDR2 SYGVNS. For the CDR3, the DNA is TGTGCCAGCAGTGGCCGGGACAGGGACGTTTATGGCTACACCTTC. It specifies CASSGRDRDVYGYTF.

This CDR3 reads CASSASSGGAHEQFF. The CDR3 nucleotides read TGCGCCAGCAGTGCCTCTAGCGGGGGGGCGCATGAGCAGTTCTTC. The chain employs TRBV10-2 and TRBJ2-1, with 12 bases identical to TRBD2. This CDR3 is 15 amino acids long. V shed 4 bases, J shed 8 bases, and the junction held 6 bases outside the gene matches. The germline V gene has CDR1 WSHSY and CDR2 SAAADI.

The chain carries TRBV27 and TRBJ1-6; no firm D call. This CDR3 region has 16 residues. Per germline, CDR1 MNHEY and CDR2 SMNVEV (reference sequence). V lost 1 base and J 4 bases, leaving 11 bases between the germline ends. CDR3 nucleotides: TGTGCCAGCAGTTTATTGTCTAGAGGATATAATTCACCCCTCCACTTT. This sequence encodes CASSLLSRGYNSPLHF.

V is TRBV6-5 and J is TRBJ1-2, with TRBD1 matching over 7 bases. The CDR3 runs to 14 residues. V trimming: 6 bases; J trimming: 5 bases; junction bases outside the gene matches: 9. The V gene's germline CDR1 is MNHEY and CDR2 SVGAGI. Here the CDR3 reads CASRSTGQVYGYTF. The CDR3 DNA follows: TGTGCCAGCAGATCAACCGGACAGGTGTATGGCTACACCTTC.

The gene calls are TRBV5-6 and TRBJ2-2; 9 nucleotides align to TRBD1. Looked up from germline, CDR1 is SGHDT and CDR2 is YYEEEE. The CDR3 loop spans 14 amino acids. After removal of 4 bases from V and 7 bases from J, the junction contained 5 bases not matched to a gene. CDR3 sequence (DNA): TGTGCCAGCAGCGGGGGGGACAGGGACGGGGAGCTGTTTTTT. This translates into CASSGGDRDGELFF.

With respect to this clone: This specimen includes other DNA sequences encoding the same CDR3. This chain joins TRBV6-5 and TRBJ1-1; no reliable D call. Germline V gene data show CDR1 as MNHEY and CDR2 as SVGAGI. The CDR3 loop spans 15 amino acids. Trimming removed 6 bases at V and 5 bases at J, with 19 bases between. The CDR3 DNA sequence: TGTGCCAGCAGACCCGGTGGAGGGAGAGGGACTGAAGCTTTCTTT. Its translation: CASRPGGGRGTEAFF.

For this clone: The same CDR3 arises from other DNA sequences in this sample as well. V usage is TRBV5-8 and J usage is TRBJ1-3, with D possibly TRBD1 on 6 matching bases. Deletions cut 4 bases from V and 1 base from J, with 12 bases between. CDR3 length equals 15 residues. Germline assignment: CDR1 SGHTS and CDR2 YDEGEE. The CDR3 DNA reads TGTGCCAGCAGCCCTGGGCAGGGGTCTGGAAACACCATATATTTT. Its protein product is CASSPGQGSGNTIYF.

The CDR3 region has the DNA TGTGCCAGCAGCTTAGGTAGCGGGGGGGTCCAAGAGACCCAGTACTTC. The encoded protein is CASSLGSGGVQETQYF. The chain combines TRBV7-9 with TRBJ2-5, with 11 positions matching TRBD2. The germline V gene has CDR1 SEHNR and CDR2 FQNEAQ (reference sequence). V lost 1 base, J lost 1 base, and 2 bases stayed unmatched. The CDR3 length is 16 residues.

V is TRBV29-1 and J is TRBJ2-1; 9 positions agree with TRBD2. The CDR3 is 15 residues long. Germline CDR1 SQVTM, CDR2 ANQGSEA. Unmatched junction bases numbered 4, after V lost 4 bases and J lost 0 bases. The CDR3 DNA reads TGCAGCGTTGCTAGCGGGGCCCCCTCCTACAATGAGCAGTTCTTC. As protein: CSVASGAPSYNEQFF.

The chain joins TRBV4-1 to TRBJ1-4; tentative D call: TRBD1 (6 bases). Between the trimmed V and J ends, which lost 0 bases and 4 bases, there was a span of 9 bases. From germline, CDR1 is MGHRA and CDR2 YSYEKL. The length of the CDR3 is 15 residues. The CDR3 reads CASSQEDSLNEKLFF. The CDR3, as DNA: TGCGCCAGCAGCCAAGAGGACAGTCTTAATGAAAAACTGTTTTTT.

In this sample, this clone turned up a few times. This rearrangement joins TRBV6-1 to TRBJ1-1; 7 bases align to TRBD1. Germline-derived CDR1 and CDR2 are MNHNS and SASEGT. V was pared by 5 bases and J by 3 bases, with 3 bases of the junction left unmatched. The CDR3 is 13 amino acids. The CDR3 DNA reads TGTGCCAGCAGTCAGGACAGGTACACTGAAGCTTTCTTT. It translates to CASSQDRYTEAFF.

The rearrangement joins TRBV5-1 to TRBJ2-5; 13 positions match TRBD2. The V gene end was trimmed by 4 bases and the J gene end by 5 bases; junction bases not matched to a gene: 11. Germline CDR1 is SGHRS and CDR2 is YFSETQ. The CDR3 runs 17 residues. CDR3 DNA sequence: TGCGCCAGCAGCCCACCGACTAGCGGGGGGTTTACGGAGACCCAGTACTTC. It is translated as CASSPPTSGGFTETQYF. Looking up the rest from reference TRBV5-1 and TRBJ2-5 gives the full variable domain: KAGVTQTPRYLIKTRGQQVTLSCSPISGHRSVSWYQQTPGQGLQFLFEYFSETQRNKGNFPGRFSGRQFSNSRSEMNVSTLELGDSALYLCASSPPTSGGFTETQYFGPGTRLLVL.

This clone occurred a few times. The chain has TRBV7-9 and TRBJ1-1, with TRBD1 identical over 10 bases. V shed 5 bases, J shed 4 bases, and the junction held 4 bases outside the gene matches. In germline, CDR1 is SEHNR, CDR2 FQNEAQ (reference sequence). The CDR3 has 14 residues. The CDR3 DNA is TGTGCCAGCAGCCGACAGGGGGCTCTCACTGAAGCTTTCTTT. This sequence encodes CASSRQGALTEAFF.

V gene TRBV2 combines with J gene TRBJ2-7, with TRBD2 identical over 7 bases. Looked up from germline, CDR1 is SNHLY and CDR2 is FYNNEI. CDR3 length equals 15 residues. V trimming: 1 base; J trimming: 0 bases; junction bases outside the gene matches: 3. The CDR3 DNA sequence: TGTGCCAGCAGTGAAGGGCGGGGGTTCTCCTACGAGCAGTACTTC. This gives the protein CASSEGRGFSYEQYF.

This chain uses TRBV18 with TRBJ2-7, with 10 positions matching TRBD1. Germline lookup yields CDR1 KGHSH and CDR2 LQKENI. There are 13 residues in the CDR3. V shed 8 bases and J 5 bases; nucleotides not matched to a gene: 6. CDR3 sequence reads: CASRGTGVDEQYF. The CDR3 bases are TGTGCCAGCCGAGGGACAGGGGTGGACGAGCAGTACTTC.

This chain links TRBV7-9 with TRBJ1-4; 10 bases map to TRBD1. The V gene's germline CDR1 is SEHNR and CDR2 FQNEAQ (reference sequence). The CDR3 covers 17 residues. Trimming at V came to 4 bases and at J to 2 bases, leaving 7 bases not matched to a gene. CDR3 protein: CASSYGQGEVTNEKLFF. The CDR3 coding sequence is TGTGCCAGCAGCTACGGACAGGGGGAGGTGACTAATGAAAAACTGTTTTTT.